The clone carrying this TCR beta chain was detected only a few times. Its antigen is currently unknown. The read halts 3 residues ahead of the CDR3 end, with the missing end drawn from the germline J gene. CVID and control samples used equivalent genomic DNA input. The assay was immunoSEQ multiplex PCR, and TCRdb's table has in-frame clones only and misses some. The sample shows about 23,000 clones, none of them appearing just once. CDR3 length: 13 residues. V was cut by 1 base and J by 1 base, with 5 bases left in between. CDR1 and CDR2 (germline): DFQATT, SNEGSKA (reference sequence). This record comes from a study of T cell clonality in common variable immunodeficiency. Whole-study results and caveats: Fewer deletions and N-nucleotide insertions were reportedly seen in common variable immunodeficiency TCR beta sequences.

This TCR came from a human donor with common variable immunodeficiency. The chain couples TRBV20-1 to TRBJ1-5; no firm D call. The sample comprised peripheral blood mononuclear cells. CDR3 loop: CSARVTSNQPQHF. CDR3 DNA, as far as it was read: TGCAGTGCTAGAGTCACAAGCAATCAGCCC.